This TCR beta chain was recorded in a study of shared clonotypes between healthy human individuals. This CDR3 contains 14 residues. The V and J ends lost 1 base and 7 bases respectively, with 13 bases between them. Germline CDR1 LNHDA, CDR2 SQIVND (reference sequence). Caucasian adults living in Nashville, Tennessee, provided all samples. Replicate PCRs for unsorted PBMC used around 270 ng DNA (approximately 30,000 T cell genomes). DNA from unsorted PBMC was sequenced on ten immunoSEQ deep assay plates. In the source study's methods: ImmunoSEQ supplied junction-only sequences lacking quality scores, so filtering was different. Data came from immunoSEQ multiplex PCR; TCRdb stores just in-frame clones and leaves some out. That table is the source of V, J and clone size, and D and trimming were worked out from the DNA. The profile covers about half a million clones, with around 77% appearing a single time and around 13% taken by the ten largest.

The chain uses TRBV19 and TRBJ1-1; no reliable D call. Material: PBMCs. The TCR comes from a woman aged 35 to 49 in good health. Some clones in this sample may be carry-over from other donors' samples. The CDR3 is CASSIAAGVGEAFF. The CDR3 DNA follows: TGTGCCAGTAGTATAGCCGCCGGGGTTGGTGAAGCTTTCTTT.